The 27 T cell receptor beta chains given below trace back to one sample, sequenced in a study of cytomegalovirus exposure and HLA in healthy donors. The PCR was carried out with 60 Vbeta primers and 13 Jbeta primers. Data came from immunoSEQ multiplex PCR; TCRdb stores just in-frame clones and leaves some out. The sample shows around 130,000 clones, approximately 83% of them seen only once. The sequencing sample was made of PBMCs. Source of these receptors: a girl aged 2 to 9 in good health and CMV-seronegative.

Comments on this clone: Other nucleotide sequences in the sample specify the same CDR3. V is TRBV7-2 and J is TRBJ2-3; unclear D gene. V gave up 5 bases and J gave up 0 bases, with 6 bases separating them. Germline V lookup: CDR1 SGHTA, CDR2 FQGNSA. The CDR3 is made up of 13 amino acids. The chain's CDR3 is CASSRDSTDTQYF. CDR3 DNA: TGTGCCAGCAGCCGCGATAGCACAGATACGCAGTATTTT.

The chain's CDR3 is CASRPDRSYGYTF. CDR3 sequence (DNA): TGTGCCAGCAGACCCGACAGGTCCTATGGCTACACCTTC. This rearrangement joins TRBV6-5 to TRBJ1-2; perhaps TRBD1 as D (6 bases). In germline, CDR1 is MNHEY, CDR2 SVGAGI. This CDR3 has 13 residues. V was clipped by 6 bases and J by 4 bases, with 12 bases between them.

In DNA, the CDR3 is TGTGCCAGCAGAGCTCTGCGCGGTGCTATACAAGAGACCCAGTACTTC. The encoded protein is CASRALRGAIQETQYF. The rearrangement uses TRBV2 and TRBJ2-5, with D uncertain. The germline gives CDR1 SNHLY, CDR2 FYNNEI. CDR3 length equals 16 residues. The V and J ends lost 6 bases and 2 bases respectively, with 19 bases between them.

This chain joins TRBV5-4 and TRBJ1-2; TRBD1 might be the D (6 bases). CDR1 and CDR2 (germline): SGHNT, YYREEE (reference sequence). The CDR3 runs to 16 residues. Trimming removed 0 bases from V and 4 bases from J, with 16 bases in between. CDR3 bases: TGTGCCAGCAGCTTGGGCCTGGGGGGGCAGGGCTATGGCTACACCTTC. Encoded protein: CASSLGLGGQGYGYTF.

In DNA, the CDR3 is TGTGCCAGCAGCTTAGTTCCAGATACCTACGAGCAGTACTTC. This codes for CASSLVPDTYEQYF. This sequence joins TRBV7-2 and TRBJ2-7; D unresolved. Germline assignment: CDR1 SGHTA and CDR2 FQGNSA. Trimming shortened V by 1 base and J by 2 bases, and 9 bases separated the two germline ends. This CDR3 spans 14 amino acids.

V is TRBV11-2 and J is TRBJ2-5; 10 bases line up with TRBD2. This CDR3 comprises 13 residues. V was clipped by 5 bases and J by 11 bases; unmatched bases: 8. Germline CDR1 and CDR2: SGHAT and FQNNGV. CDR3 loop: CASSPSGRTGQYF. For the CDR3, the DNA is TGTGCCAGCAGCCCTAGCGGGAGAACTGGGCAGTACTTC.

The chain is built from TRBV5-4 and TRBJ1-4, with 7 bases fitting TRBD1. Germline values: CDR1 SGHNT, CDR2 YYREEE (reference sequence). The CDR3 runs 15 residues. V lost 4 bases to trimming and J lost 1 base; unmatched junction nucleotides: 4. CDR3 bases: TGTGCCAGCAGCCGGACAGGTGGAACTAATGAAAAACTGTTTTTT. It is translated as CASSRTGGTNEKLFF.

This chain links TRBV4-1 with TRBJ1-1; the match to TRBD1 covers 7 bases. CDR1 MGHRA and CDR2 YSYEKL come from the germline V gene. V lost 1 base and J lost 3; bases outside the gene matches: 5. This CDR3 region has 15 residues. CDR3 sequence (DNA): TGCGCCAGCAGCCAAGGGGGACAGTGGGACACTGAAGCTTTCTTT. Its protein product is CASSQGGQWDTEAFF.

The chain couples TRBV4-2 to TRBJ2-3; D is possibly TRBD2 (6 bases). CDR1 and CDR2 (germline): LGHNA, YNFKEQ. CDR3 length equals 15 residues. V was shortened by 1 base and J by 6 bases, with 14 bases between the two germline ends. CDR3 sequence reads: CASSQGDSKGDTQYF. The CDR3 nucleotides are TGTGCCAGCAGCCAAGGGGACTCGAAGGGGGATACGCAGTATTTT.

The DNA of the CDR3 is TGTGCCAGCAGCTTGACAGAGAACACCGGGGAGCTGTTTTTT. It specifies CASSLTENTGELFF. V usage is TRBV5-4 and J usage is TRBJ2-2; D gene ambiguous. The CDR3 is made up of 14 amino acids. Trimming removed 1 base at V and 1 base at J, with 5 bases between. Germline V gene data show CDR1 as SGHNT and CDR2 as YYREEE (reference sequence).

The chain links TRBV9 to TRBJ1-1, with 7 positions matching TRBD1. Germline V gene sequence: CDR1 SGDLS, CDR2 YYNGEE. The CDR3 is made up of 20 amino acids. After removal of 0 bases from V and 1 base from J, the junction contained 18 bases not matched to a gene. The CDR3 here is CASSVVRTEPDRDRNTEAFF. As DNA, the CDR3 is TGTGCCAGCAGCGTAGTCCGTACCGAGCCCGACAGGGACCGGAACACTGAAGCTTTCTTT.

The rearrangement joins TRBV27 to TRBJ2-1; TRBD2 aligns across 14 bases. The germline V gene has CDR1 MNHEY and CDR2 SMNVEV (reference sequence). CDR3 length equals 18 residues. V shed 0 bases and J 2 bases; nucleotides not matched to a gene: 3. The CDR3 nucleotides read TGTGCCAGCAGTTTATCCGGGACTAGCGGGAGCGCCTACAATGAGCAGTTCTTC. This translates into CASSLSGTSGSAYNEQFF.

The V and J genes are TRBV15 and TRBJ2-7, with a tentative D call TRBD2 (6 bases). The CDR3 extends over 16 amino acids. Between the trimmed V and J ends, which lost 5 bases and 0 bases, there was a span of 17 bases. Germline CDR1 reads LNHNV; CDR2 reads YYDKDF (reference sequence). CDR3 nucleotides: TGTGCCACCAGCTCCTCCGGGAGCAAGAGCTCCTACGAGCAGTACTTC. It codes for CATSSSGSKSSYEQYF.

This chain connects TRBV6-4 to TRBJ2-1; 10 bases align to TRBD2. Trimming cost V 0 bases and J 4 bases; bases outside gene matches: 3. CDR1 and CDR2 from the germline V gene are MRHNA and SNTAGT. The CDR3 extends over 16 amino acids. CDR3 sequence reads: CASSDSASGGYNEQFF. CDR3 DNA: TGTGCCAGCAGTGACTCGGCTAGCGGGGGATACAATGAGCAGTTCTTC.

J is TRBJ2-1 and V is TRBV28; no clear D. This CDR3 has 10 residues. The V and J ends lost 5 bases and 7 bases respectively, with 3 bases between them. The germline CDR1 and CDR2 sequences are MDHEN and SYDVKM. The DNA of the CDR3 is TGTGCCAGCAGTCTAAATGAGCAGTTCTTC. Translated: CASSLNEQFF. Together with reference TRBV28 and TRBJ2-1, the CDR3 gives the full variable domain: DVKVTQSSRYLVKRTGEKVFLECVQDMDHENMFWYRQDPGLGLRLIYFSYDVKMKEKGDIPEGYSVSREKKERFSLILESASTNQTSMYLCASSLNEQFFGPGTRLTVL.

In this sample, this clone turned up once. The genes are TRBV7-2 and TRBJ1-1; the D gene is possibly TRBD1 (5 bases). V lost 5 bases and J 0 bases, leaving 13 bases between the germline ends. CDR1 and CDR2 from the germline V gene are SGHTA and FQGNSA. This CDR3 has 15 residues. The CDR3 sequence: CASSVQTGVNTEAFF. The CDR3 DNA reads TGTGCCAGCAGCGTGCAAACAGGTGTGAACACTGAAGCTTTCTTT. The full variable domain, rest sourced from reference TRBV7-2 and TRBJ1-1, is GAGVSQSPSNKVTEKGKDVELRCDPISGHTALYWYRQSLGQGLEFLIYFQGNSAPDKSGLPSDRFSAERTGGSVSTLTIQRTQQEDSAVYLCASSVQTGVNTEAFFGQGTRLTVV.

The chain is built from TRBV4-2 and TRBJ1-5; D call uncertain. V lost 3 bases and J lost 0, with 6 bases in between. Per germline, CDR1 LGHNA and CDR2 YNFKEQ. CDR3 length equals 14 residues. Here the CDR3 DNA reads TGTGCCAGCAGCCAGGGCTATAGCAATCAGCCCCAGCATTTT. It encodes CASSQGYSNQPQHF.

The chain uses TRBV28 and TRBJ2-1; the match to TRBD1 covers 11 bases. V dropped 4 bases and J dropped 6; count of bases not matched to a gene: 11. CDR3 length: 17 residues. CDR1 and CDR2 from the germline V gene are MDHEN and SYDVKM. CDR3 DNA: TGTGCCAGCAGTTACTATCGAGGACAGGGGGCGAGCAATGAGCAGTTCTTC. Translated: CASSYYRGQGASNEQFF. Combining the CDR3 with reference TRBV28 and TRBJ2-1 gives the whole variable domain DVKVTQSSRYLVKRTGEKVFLECVQDMDHENMFWYRQDPGLGLRLIYFSYDVKMKEKGDIPEGYSVSREKKERFSLILESASTNQTSMYLCASSYYRGQGASNEQFFGPGTRLTVL.

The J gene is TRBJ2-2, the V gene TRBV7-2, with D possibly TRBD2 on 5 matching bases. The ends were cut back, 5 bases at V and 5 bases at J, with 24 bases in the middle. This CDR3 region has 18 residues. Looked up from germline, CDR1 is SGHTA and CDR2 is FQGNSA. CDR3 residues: CASSEPPLGRFETGELFF. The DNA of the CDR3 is TGTGCCAGCAGCGAACCCCCCCTGGGGAGATTTGAGACCGGGGAGCTGTTTTTT.

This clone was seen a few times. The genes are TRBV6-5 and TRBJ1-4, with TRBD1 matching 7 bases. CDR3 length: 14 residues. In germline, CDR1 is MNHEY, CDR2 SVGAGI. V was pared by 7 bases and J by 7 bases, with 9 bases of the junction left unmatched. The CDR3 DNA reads TGTGCCAGCACCCGACAGGGTGGAAGTGAAAAACTGTTTTTT. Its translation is CASTRQGGSEKLFF.

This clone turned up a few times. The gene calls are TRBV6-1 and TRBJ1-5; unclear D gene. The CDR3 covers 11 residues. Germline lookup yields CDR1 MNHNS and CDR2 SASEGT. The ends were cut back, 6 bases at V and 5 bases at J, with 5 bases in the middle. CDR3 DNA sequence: TGTGCCAGCAGGGCTGATCAGCCCCAGCATTTT. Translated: CASRADQPQHF.

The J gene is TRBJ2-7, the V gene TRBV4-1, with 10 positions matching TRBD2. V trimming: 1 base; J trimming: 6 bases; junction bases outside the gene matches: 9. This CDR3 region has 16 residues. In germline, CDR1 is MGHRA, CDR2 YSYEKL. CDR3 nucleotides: TGCGCCAGCAGCCAAGGCCTCAGCGGGAGGGCCAGCGAGCAGTACTTC. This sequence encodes CASSQGLSGRASEQYF.

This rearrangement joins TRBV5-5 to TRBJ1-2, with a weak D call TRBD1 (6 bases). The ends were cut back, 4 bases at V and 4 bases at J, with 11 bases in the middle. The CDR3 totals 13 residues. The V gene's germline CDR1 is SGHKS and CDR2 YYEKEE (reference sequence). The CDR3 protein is CASSVGQLYGYTF. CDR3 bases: TGTGCCAGCAGCGTCGGACAGCTCTATGGCTACACCTTC.

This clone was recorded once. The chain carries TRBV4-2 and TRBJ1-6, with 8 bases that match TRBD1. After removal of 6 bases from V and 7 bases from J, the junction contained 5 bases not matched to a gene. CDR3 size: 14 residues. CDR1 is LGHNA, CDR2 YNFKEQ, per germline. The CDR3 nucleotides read TGTGCCAGCAGGTTCACAGGGGGAAATTCACCCCTCCACTTT. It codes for CASRFTGGNSPLHF.

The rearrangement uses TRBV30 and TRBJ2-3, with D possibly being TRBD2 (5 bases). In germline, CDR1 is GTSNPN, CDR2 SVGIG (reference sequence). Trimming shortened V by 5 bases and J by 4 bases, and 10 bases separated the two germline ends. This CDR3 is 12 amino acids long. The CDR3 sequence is CAWAQEADTQYF. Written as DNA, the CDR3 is TGTGCCTGGGCCCAGGAGGCAGATACGCAGTATTTT.

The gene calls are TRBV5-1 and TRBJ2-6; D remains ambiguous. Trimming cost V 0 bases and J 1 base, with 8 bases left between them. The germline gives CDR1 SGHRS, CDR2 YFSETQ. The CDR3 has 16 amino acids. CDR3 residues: CASSLAVGSGANVLTF. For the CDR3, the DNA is TGCGCCAGCAGCTTGGCCGTCGGTTCTGGGGCCAACGTCCTGACTTTC. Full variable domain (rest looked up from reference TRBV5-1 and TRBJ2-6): KAGVTQTPRYLIKTRGQQVTLSCSPISGHRSVSWYQQTPGQGLQFLFEYFSETQRNKGNFPGRFSGRQFSNSRSEMNVSTLELGDSALYLCASSLAVGSGANVLTFGAGSRLTVL.

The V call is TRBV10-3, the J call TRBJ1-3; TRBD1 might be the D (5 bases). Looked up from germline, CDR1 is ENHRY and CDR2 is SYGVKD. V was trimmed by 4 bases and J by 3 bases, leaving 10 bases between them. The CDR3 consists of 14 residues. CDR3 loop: CAISGRTLGNTIYF. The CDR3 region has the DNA TGTGCCATCAGTGGTCGGACACTTGGAAACACCATATATTTT.